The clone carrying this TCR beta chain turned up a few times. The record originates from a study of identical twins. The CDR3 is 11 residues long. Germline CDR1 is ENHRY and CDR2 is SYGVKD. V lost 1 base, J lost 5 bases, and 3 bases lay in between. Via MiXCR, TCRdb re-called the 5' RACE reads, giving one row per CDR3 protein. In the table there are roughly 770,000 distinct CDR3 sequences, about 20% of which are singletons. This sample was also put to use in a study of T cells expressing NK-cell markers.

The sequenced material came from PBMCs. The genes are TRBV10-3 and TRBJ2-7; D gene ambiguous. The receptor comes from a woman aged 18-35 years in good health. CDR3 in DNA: TGTGCCATCAGTGAGTACGACGAGCAGTACTTC. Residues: CAISEYDEQYF.